Listed below are T cell receptor beta chains from one sample, sequenced in a study of CD8 T cells in Susac syndrome. Each CDR3 protein gets one entry after TCRdb re-called the immunoSEQ multiplex PCR reads with MiXCR. The data hold around 160,000 distinct CDR3 sequences, with approximately 93% observed a single time. The sequenced material came from CD4+ T cells from PBMCs. All receptors derive from a human donor with multiple sclerosis. Both conserved end residues are part of each CDR3. Fields, in order: J gene, D gene, V gene, clone size, CDR3 DNA, CDR3 protein. A D gene is named only where the DNA matches it firmly. A clone size is listed for some rows: how often the clone was seen (once, few, many), or a class if it is expanded.

j_gene: TRBJ2-7; d_gene: NA; v_gene: TRBV19; abundance: NA; CDR3nt: TGTGCCAGTAGTAGGGCCCCGACGCGCGAGCAGTACTTC; CDR3aa: CASSRAPTREQYF
j_gene: TRBJ2-1; d_gene: TRBD2; v_gene: TRBV2; abundance: NA; CDR3nt: TGTGCCGGCCGTCCGACTAGCGGACCTCAGTTCTTC; CDR3aa: CAGRPTSGPQFF
j_gene: TRBJ2-7; d_gene: NA; v_gene: TRBV6-4; abundance: NA; CDR3nt: TGTGCCAGCAGGGAAATACCCCACGAGCAGTACTTC; CDR3aa: CASREIPHEQYF
j_gene: TRBJ2-5; d_gene: NA; v_gene: TRBV20-1; abundance: NA; CDR3nt: TGCAGTGGGACTGAAGAGACCCAGTACTTC; CDR3aa: CSGTEETQYF
j_gene: TRBJ2-2; d_gene: TRBD1; v_gene: TRBV19; abundance: NA; CDR3nt: TGTGCCAGTAGTACAAGACAGGGGGTAACAGTCGGGGAGCTGTTTTTT; CDR3aa: CASSTRQGVTVGELFF
j_gene: TRBJ2-2; d_gene: NA; v_gene: TRBV24-1; abundance: once; CDR3nt: TGTGCCACCAGTGATTTCGCCAGGGACACCGGGGAGCTGTTTTTT; CDR3aa: CATSDFARDTGELFF
j_gene: TRBJ2-1; d_gene: TRBD2; v_gene: TRBV3-1; abundance: NA; CDR3nt: TGTGCCAGCAGTATTAGCGGGAGGAACAATGAGCAGTTCTTC; CDR3aa: CASSISGRNNEQFF
j_gene: TRBJ1-4; d_gene: NA; v_gene: TRBV28; abundance: NA; CDR3nt: TGTGCCAGCAGTTTACAGGGTACAACTAATGAAAAACTGTTTTTT; CDR3aa: CASSLQGTTNEKLFF
j_gene: TRBJ1-5; d_gene: TRBD1; v_gene: TRBV27; abundance: NA; CDR3nt: TGTGCCAGCAGTGTGGACAGGGGTCGCAATCAGCCCCAGCATTTT; CDR3aa: CASSVDRGRNQPQHF
j_gene: TRBJ2-6; d_gene: NA; v_gene: TRBV3-1; abundance: NA; CDR3nt: TGTGCCAGCAGCTATCAGGGGTCCGGGGCCAACGTCCTGACTTTC; CDR3aa: CASSYQGSGANVLTF
j_gene: TRBJ2-1; d_gene: TRBD2; v_gene: TRBV2; abundance: NA; CDR3nt: TGTGCCATCCCGTCGGCGGGAGGGCCCTATGAGCAGTTCTTC; CDR3aa: CAIPSAGGPYEQFF
j_gene: TRBJ2-4; d_gene: NA; v_gene: TRBV6-6; abundance: NA; CDR3nt: TGTGCCAGCACCCTCGACGGGGTTGACATTCAGTACTTC; CDR3aa: CASTLDGVDIQYF
j_gene: TRBJ1-1; d_gene: NA; v_gene: TRBV10-2; abundance: NA; CDR3nt: TGCGCCAGCAGTGAGTCGACAGGTACCGAAGCTTTCTTT; CDR3aa: CASSESTGTEAFF
j_gene: TRBJ1-1; d_gene: NA; v_gene: TRBV5-4; abundance: NA; CDR3nt: TGTGCCAGCAGCCCGTCCCCGGAGAGGAACACTGAAGCTTTCTTT; CDR3aa: CASSPSPERNTEAFF
j_gene: TRBJ1-2; d_gene: TRBD1; v_gene: TRBV3-1; abundance: NA; CDR3nt: TGTGCCAGCAGCCAAGAGCAGGGGGTTTATGGCTACACCTTC; CDR3aa: CASSQEQGVYGYTF
j_gene: TRBJ2-2; d_gene: NA; v_gene: TRBV20-1; abundance: NA; CDR3nt: TGCAGTGCTTCTCTTGCCGGGGAGCTGTTTTTT; CDR3aa: CSASLAGELFF
j_gene: TRBJ2-6; d_gene: NA; v_gene: TRBV2; abundance: NA; CDR3nt: TGTGCCAGCAGGGCTACAGGGTTAGGGGCCAACGTCCTGACTTTC; CDR3aa: CASRATGLGANVLTF
j_gene: TRBJ2-1; d_gene: TRBD2; v_gene: TRBV30; abundance: NA; CDR3nt: TGTGCCTGGAGTCCCGGCGGGAGGGTCGATGAGCAGTTCTTC; CDR3aa: CAWSPGGRVDEQFF
j_gene: TRBJ2-3; d_gene: TRBD1; v_gene: TRBV19; abundance: NA; CDR3nt: TGTGCCAGTAGTAAAAGGTTCCGGACAGGAAGAAGTGATACGCAGTATTTT; CDR3aa: CASSKRFRTGRSDTQYF
j_gene: TRBJ2-7; d_gene: NA; v_gene: TRBV7-9; abundance: NA; CDR3nt: TGTGCCAGCAGCTTAGGGGTGGGAGTGGACGAGCAGTACTTC; CDR3aa: CASSLGVGVDEQYF
j_gene: TRBJ1-1; d_gene: NA; v_gene: TRBV23-1; abundance: NA; CDR3nt: TGCGCCAGCCTCCTGCGGCAACAGGCGAACACTGAAGCTTTCTTT; CDR3aa: CASLLRQQANTEAFF
j_gene: TRBJ1-3; d_gene: NA; v_gene: TRBV10-1; abundance: NA; CDR3nt: TGCGCCAGCAGCTCCGGGACAAGCTCTGGAAACACCATATATTTT; CDR3aa: CASSSGTSSGNTIYF
j_gene: TRBJ2-2; d_gene: NA; v_gene: TRBV4-2; abundance: NA; CDR3nt: TGTGCCAGCAGCCAAGACTACGGGCGCGACCGGGAGCTGTTTTTT; CDR3aa: CASSQDYGRDRELFF
j_gene: TRBJ1-1; d_gene: NA; v_gene: TRBV14; abundance: NA; CDR3nt: TGTGCCAGCAGCCAAGGGACCTACTCCAACACTGAAGCTTTCTTT; CDR3aa: CASSQGTYSNTEAFF
j_gene: TRBJ2-1; d_gene: NA; v_gene: TRBV5-1; abundance: NA; CDR3nt: TGCGCCAGCAGGGCCCAAGGCGAGCAGTTCTTC; CDR3aa: CASRAQGEQFF
j_gene: TRBJ2-1; d_gene: TRBD1; v_gene: TRBV15; abundance: NA; CDR3nt: TGTGCCACCAGCTCCCCCGGGACAGGCAACAATGAGCAGTTCTTC; CDR3aa: CATSSPGTGNNEQFF
j_gene: TRBJ2-1; d_gene: NA; v_gene: TRBV4-1; abundance: NA; CDR3nt: TGCGCCAGCAGCCCTCTCCCGGGGAGAAGCGTTTACAATGAGCAGTTCTTC; CDR3aa: CASSPLPGRSVYNEQFF
j_gene: TRBJ2-2; d_gene: TRBD2; v_gene: TRBV5-4; abundance: once; CDR3nt: TGTGCCAGCAGCTCCCGGGGTAGCGGGAGAGGCGGGGAGCTGTTTTTT; CDR3aa: CASSSRGSGRGGELFF
j_gene: TRBJ2-7; d_gene: TRBD2; v_gene: TRBV5-1; abundance: NA; CDR3nt: TGCGCCAGCACCTCGGGAGCGGGAGGCTCCTACGAGCAGTACTTC; CDR3aa: CASTSGAGGSYEQYF
j_gene: TRBJ2-3; d_gene: TRBD2; v_gene: TRBV29-1; abundance: NA; CDR3nt: TGCAGCGTTGCCCGGGAGGGGGATACGCAGTATTTT; CDR3aa: CSVAREGDTQYF
j_gene: TRBJ2-2; d_gene: TRBD2; v_gene: TRBV9; abundance: NA; CDR3nt: TGTGCCAGCAGCGTAGCAGCGGGAGTTACCGGGGAGCTGTTTTTT; CDR3aa: CASSVAAGVTGELFF
j_gene: TRBJ2-7; d_gene: NA; v_gene: TRBV4-2; abundance: NA; CDR3nt: TGTGCCAGCAGCCAAGGGGGATCGGCATACGAGCAGTACTTC; CDR3aa: CASSQGGSAYEQYF
j_gene: TRBJ2-1; d_gene: NA; v_gene: TRBV6-6; abundance: NA; CDR3nt: TGTGCCAGCACCCGGACGACTTCCAATGAGCAGTTCTTC; CDR3aa: CASTRTTSNEQFF
j_gene: TRBJ1-1; d_gene: NA; v_gene: TRBV27; abundance: NA; CDR3nt: TGTGCCAGCAGTACCTCAATGGGGGGAAACACTGAAGCTTTCTTT; CDR3aa: CASSTSMGGNTEAFF
j_gene: TRBJ2-1; d_gene: TRBD2; v_gene: TRBV24-1; abundance: NA; CDR3nt: TGTGCCACCGCAGGTCTAGCGGGGAATGAGCAGTTCTTC; CDR3aa: CATAGLAGNEQFF
j_gene: TRBJ1-1; d_gene: NA; v_gene: TRBV18; abundance: NA; CDR3nt: TGTGCCAGCTCACAGGAGGGGGAAGCTTTCTTT; CDR3aa: CASSQEGEAFF
j_gene: TRBJ2-2; d_gene: NA; v_gene: TRBV5-1; abundance: NA; CDR3nt: TGCGCCAGCAGCTTACCAACGAACACCGGGGAGCTGTTTTTT; CDR3aa: CASSLPTNTGELFF
j_gene: TRBJ2-6; d_gene: TRBD2; v_gene: TRBV6-1; abundance: NA; CDR3nt: TGTGCCAGCAATCAACTAGCGGTCCTAAGAGTGGGGGCCAACGTCCTGACTTTC; CDR3aa: CASNQLAVLRVGANVLTF
j_gene: TRBJ1-1; d_gene: NA; v_gene: TRBV12-3/TRBV12-4; abundance: NA; CDR3nt: TGTGCCAGCAGGAGCCGGGGTAGTAGTACTGAAGCTTTCTTT; CDR3aa: CASRSRGSSTEAFF
j_gene: TRBJ2-5; d_gene: NA; v_gene: TRBV7-9; abundance: NA; CDR3nt: TGTGCCAGCAGCTTAAACGGGGGGCAGGAGACCCAGTACTTC; CDR3aa: CASSLNGGQETQYF
j_gene: TRBJ1-5; d_gene: TRBD1; v_gene: TRBV27; abundance: NA; CDR3nt: TGTGCCAGCAGCCCAACGACAGGGTGGCAGCCCCAGCATTTT; CDR3aa: CASSPTTGWQPQHF
j_gene: TRBJ1-1; d_gene: NA; v_gene: TRBV12-3/TRBV12-4; abundance: NA; CDR3nt: TGTGCCAGCAGTGTACGAGTAGGTACTGAAGCTTTCTTT; CDR3aa: CASSVRVGTEAFF
j_gene: TRBJ2-5; d_gene: NA; v_gene: TRBV7-9; abundance: NA; CDR3nt: TGTGCCAGCAGCTTAGGGACCGGCTGGGGGAAAGAGACCCAGTACTTC; CDR3aa: CASSLGTGWGKETQYF
j_gene: TRBJ2-1; d_gene: TRBD2; v_gene: TRBV4-2; abundance: once; CDR3nt: TGTGCCAGCAGCTCCCGGACTAGCGGGAGCGGGAATGAGCAGTTCTTC; CDR3aa: CASSSRTSGSGNEQFF
j_gene: TRBJ1-6; d_gene: NA; v_gene: TRBV3-1; abundance: NA; CDR3nt: TGTGCCAGCAGCCTCCGCCGGGACGGGACACCTGTGACCCTCCACTTT; CDR3aa: CASSLRRDGTPVTLHF
j_gene: TRBJ1-3; d_gene: NA; v_gene: TRBV7-9; abundance: NA; CDR3nt: TGTGCCAGCAGCTTTAATGAGGGAAACACCATATATTTT; CDR3aa: CASSFNEGNTIYF
j_gene: TRBJ2-1; d_gene: NA; v_gene: TRBV5-1; abundance: NA; CDR3nt: TGCGCCAGCAGCAAGGGGGGGGGAGCATACAATGAGCAGTTCTTC; CDR3aa: CASSKGGGAYNEQFF
j_gene: TRBJ2-5; d_gene: TRBD1; v_gene: TRBV5-4; abundance: NA; CDR3nt: TGTGCCAGCAGCGGCCGGGACAGGGCCTTGGGGGAGACCCAGTACTTC; CDR3aa: CASSGRDRALGETQYF
j_gene: TRBJ2-7; d_gene: TRBD2; v_gene: TRBV12-3/TRBV12-4; abundance: NA; CDR3nt: TGTGCCAGCAGTTTAGCGGGAGGACTAGGGGAGCAGTACTTC; CDR3aa: CASSLAGGLGEQYF
j_gene: TRBJ2-1; d_gene: NA; v_gene: TRBV6-5; abundance: NA; CDR3nt: TGTGCCAGCGGGTCAGCGGAAATCGGTCAGCCTGAGCAGTTCTTC; CDR3aa: CASGSAEIGQPEQFF
j_gene: TRBJ1-2; d_gene: NA; v_gene: TRBV3-1; abundance: once; CDR3nt: TGTGCCAGCAGCCAAGATCAAGGAGTATGGGGTAGAAGCGGCTACACCTTC; CDR3aa: CASSQDQGVWGRSGYTF
j_gene: TRBJ2-3; d_gene: NA; v_gene: TRBV3-1; abundance: NA; CDR3nt: TGTGCCAGCAGCCAAGGGGGCCCAGATACGCAGTATTTT; CDR3aa: CASSQGGPDTQYF
j_gene: TRBJ1-1; d_gene: NA; v_gene: TRBV5-4; abundance: NA; CDR3nt: TGTGCCAGCAGTTCGAAAGGGGGGCAAGAAGCTTTCTTT; CDR3aa: CASSSKGGQEAFF